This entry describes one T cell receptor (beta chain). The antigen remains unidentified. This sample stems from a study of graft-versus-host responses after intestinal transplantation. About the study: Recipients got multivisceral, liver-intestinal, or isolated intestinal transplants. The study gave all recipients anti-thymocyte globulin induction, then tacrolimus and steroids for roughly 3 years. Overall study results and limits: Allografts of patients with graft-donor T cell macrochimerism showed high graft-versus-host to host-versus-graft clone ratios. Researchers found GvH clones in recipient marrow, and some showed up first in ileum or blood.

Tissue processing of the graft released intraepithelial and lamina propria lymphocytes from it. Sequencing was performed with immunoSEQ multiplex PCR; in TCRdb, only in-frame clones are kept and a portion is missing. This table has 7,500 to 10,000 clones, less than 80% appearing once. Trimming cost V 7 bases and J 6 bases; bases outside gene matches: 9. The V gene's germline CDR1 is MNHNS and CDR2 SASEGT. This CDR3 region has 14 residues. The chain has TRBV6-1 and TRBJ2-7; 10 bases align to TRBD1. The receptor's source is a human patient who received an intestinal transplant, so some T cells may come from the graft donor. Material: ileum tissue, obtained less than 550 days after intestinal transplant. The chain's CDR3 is CASKTGGYPPEQYF. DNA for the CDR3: TGTGCCAGCAAGACAGGGGGCTACCCTCCCGAGCAGTACTTC.